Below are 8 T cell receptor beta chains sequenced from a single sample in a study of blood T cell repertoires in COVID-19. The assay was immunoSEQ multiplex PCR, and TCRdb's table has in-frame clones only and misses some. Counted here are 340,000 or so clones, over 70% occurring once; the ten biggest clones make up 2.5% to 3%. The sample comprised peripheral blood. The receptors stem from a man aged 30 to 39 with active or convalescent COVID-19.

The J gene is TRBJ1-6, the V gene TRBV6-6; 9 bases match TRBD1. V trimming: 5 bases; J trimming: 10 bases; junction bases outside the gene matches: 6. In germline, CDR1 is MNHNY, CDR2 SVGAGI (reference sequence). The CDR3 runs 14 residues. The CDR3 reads CASSTGQGGSPLHF. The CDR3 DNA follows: TGTGCCAGCAGTACGGGACAGGGTGGGTCACCCCTCCACTTT.

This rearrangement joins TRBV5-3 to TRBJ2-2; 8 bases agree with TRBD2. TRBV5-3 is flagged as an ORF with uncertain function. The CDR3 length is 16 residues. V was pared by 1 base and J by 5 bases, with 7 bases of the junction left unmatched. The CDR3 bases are TGTGCCAGAAGCTTGCGGCAACGGGAGGGAACCGGGGAGCTGTTTTTT. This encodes CARSLRQREGTGELFF.

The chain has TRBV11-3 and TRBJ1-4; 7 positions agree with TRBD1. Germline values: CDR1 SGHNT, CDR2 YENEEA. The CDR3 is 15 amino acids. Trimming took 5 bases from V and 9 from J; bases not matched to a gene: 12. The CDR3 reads CASSPRTGSYQKLFF. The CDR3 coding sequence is TGTGCCAGCAGCCCGCGGACAGGTTCCTACCAAAAACTGTTTTTT.

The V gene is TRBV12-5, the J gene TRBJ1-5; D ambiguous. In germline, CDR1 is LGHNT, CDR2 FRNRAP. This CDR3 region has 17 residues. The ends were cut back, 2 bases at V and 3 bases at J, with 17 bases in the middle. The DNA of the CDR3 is TGTGCTAGTGGTTTGTTTCCCTCTCGAGGAAACAATCAGCCCCAGCATTTT. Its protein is CASGLFPSRGNNQPQHF.

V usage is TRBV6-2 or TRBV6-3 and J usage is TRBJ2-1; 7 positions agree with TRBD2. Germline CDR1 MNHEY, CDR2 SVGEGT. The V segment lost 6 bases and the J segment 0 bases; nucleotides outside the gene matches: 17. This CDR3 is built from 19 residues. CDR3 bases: TGTGCCAGCAGCTCGGTACTAGCGAGAGAATCTAGCTCCTACAATGAGCAGTTCTTC. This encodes CASSSVLARESSSYNEQFF.

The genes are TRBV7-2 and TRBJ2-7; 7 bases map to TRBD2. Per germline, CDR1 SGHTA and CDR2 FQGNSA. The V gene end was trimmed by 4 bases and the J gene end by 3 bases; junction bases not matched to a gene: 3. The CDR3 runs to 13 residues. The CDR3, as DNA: TGTGCCAGCAGCTCCTCTAGCGGCTACGAGCAGTACTTC. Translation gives CASSSSSGYEQYF.

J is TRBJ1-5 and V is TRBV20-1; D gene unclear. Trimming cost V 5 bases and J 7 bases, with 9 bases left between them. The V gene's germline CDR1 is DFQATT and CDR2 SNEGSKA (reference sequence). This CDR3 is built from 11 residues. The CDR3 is CSAVRGQPQHF. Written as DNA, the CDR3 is TGCAGTGCTGTTCGCGGGCAGCCCCAGCATTTT.

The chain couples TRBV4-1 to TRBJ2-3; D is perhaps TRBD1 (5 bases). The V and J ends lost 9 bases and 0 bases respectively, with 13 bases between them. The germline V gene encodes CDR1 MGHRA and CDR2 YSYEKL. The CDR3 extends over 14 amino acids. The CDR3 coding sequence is TGCGCCAGTTCCAGACAGACTAGCACAGATACGCAGTATTTT. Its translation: CASSRQTSTDTQYF.